A selection of T cell receptor beta chains follows, all from one sample in a study of T cell changes during pregnancy in multiple sclerosis. Sequenced by immunoSEQ multiplex PCR; TCRdb stores in-frame clones only, minus some. The repertoire consists of 35,000 to 45,000 clones, with around nine tenths occurring once and the leading ten covering over 4%. The material sequenced was CD8+ T cells from peripheral blood mononuclear cells, taken in the first trimester of pregnancy. The receptors come from a female donor with multiple sclerosis, enrolled in a pregnancy study. The CDR3 runs from the conserved cysteine through the conserved F or W. D genes are given only for firm matches. For some rows the clone size is stated as once, few or many, or as a class when expanded; others skip it.

j_call | d_call | v_call | clone_size | cdr3_nt | cdr3_aa
TRBJ1-1 | TRBD1 | TRBV5-8 | few | TGTGCCAGCAGCTTGGTCTTGACAGGGGGCTGGAAAGCTTTCTTT | CASSLVLTGGWKAFF
TRBJ2-7 | TRBD2 | TRBV7-6 | . | TGTGCCAGCAGCCCGGGACTAGCGGGGCGCACGGGAGAGCAGGGCTATCCCTACGAGCAGTACTTC | CASSPGLAGRTGEQGYPYEQYF
TRBJ1-2 | TRBD1 | TRBV6-5 | . | TGTGCCAGCAGTTACTCCTCCGGGACAGCAGACTATGGCTACACCTTC | CASSYSSGTADYGYTF
TRBJ1-4 | TRBD1 | TRBV11-2 | . | TGTGCCAGCAGCCCCCCGACAGGGTTGAGAGAAAAACTGTTTTTT | CASSPPTGLREKLFF
TRBJ2-5 | TRBD2 | TRBV4-3 | . | TGCGCCAGCAGCCAAGTCGTGGGGGGGGGTGCTGAGACCCAGTACTTC | CASSQVVGGGAETQYF
TRBJ1-2 | TRBD1 | TRBV7-6 | . | TGTGCCAGCAGCGACAACGACAGGGGGAAAGGCTACACCTTC | CASSDNDRGKGYTF
TRBJ1-1 | . | TRBV29-1 | . | TGCAGCGAAACTGGGGGCCCGGTAGTTCCTGAAGCTTTCTTT | CSETGGPVVPEAFF
TRBJ1-4 | TRBD1 | TRBV4-1 | . | TGCGCCAGCAGCCAATCAGGGGGGGAAAAACTGTTTTTT | CASSQSGGEKLFF
TRBJ1-4 | . | TRBV9 | once | TGTGCCAGCAGCGTAGGAACCGGTGAAAAACTGTTTTTT | CASSVGTGEKLFF
TRBJ2-7 | TRBD1 | TRBV7-9 | . | TGTGCCAGCAGCCCCCGGGACAGGGCTTACGAGCAGTACTTC | CASSPRDRAYEQYF
TRBJ2-7 | . | TRBV7-9 | few | TGTGCCAGCAGCTCTGGACGGCGGGGCGAGCAGTACTTC | CASSSGRRGEQYF
TRBJ1-5 | . | TRBV11-2 | . | TGTGCCAGCAGCTTAGGGGCACCATCTCAGCCCCAGCATTTT | CASSLGAPSQPQHF
TRBJ2-2 | . | TRBV4-1 | . | TGCGCCAGCGGGGGCCAGACCGGGGAGCTGTTTTTT | CASGGQTGELFF